This T cell receptor beta chain was sequenced in a study of neurological immune-mediated disorders. The overall study: Disease course was recorded as relapsing-remitting for some 31 and secondary progressive for about 8.5% of the roughly 34 multiple sclerosis patients. Whole-study results and caveats: None of the CDR3 amino acid sequences of expanded clones recurred across subjects, suggesting private repertoires in all groups. One related-CDR3 cluster, identified by phylogenetic grouping, held the repertoires of 18 of 34 multiple sclerosis patients and was a possible signature.

This clonotype was counted ten times or more. Its antigen is still unknown. From germline, CDR1 is KGHDR and CDR2 SFDVKD. The V and J ends lost 12 bases and 2 bases respectively, with 15 bases between them. The CDR3 totals 14 residues. Each CDR3 protein gets one entry after TCRdb re-called the 5' RACE reads with MiXCR. The data show 24,000 or so distinct CDR3 sequences, about 2.6% seen once. Libraries used 2 million unsorted PBMCs kept frozen in RNAlater. V is TRBV24-1 and J is TRBJ2-2; D is unresolved. This sequence was found in a woman between 45 and 60 years old with multiple sclerosis. What was sequenced was PBMCs. The CDR3 sequence: CAAGTDGNTGELFF. DNA for the CDR3: TGTGCCGCAGGAACAGACGGAAACACCGGGGAGCTGTTTTTT.